This T cell receptor beta chain was sequenced during a study of long-term antiretroviral therapy in people with HIV. In the study overall: Initial samples were collected about a decade before the 2015 immediate-ART recommendation. Study outcomes and limitations: On ART adherence, viral resistance or therapy changes, no data were available. An increase in diversity followed ART, yet levels stayed below transplant donor controls.

In the case of this clone: The antigen is undetermined.

Between the trimmed V and J ends, which lost 5 bases and 8 bases, there was a span of 16 bases. CDR3 length equals 14 residues. CDR1 is SGHVS and CDR2 is FNYEAQ in the germline V gene. At survey level, the immunoSEQ assay was run in its v3.0 version. The data were produced by immunoSEQ multiplex PCR, yet TCRdb's version contains in-frame clones alone and is incomplete. The sample includes around 32,000 clones, more than 80% of them seen just once. No fewer than two post-ART and no fewer than one pre-ART PBMC samples existed for each donor. Sample: unsorted PBMCs, taken 3.2 years before starting antiretroviral therapy. V is TRBV7-6 and J is TRBJ2-1; D not certain. The sequence was collected from a man aged 45-60 years with HIV. The CDR3 nucleotides read TGTGCCAGCAGCGAAAGTATGGCTGGGGATGAGCAGTTCTTC. This sequence encodes CASSESMAGDEQFF.